This TCR beta chain was observed in a study of regulatory T cells in long-lasting Graves disease. This clonotype was observed many times. Researchers made TCR beta libraries by using iRepertoire HTBI primers and running Arm-PCR on CDR3 regions. TCRdb analysed the multiplex PCR reads with MiXCR anew, one entry per CDR3 protein. This table holds 350,000 to 500,000 distinct CDR3 sequences, around 15% found once. This CDR3 comprises 18 residues. With V trimmed by 1 base and J by 5 bases, 11 bases remained unmatched. Germline lookup yields CDR1 MNHEY and CDR2 SMNVEV (reference sequence). As to time point: newly diagnosed GD, antithyroid drugs for less than 3 months. Extracted PBMC RNA gave rise to the TCR library. These data were likewise used in another study, on T cells in Graves' hyperthyroidism and ophthalmopathy.

The receptor comes from a woman in her twenties or thirties with Graves disease. The sequencing used peripheral blood mononuclear cells (PBMCs), collected at new diagnosis, from a patient treated with antithyroid drugs. The chain couples TRBV27 to TRBJ2-1; 10 nucleotides agree with TRBD1. CDR3 protein: CASSLLGRRDRGNNEQFF. The DNA of the CDR3 is TGTGCCAGCAGTTTATTGGGCAGGCGGGACAGGGGAAACAATGAGCAGTTCTTC.